This TCR beta chain originates from a study of blood T cell repertoires in COVID-19. Turning to the study itself: From the United States, Italy and Spain came samples of acute and convalescent COVID-19. PBMCs, B-cell-depleted T cells, or T cells provided the cDNA or gDNA that made up the material.

Germline V gene sequence: CDR1 SNHLY, CDR2 FYNNEI. This CDR3 is 14 amino acids long. The ends lost 6 bases at V and 5 bases at J; junction bases unmatched: 4. Under the authors' procedure: Amplification of reference gene primers provided the estimated nucleated cell counts. Method: immunoSEQ multiplex PCR; TCRdb's copy keeps in-frame clones and lacks some. Clonal size and the V and J genes are those of that table, whereas D and trimming came from the DNA. The table has roughly 220,000 clones, over 60% seen once; the top ten hold 5.5% to 7%. The clonotype was recovered from a woman in her seventies with acute or convalescent COVID-19. The material sequenced was peripheral blood. This chain connects TRBV2 to TRBJ1-5; 10 bases are shared with TRBD1. The chain's CDR3 is CASSPTGGDQPQHF. The DNA of the CDR3 is TGTGCCAGCAGCCCGACAGGGGGCGATCAGCCCCAGCATTTT.